This T cell receptor beta chain comes out of a study of blood T cell repertoires in COVID-19. Study overall: PBMCs, B-cell-depleted T cells, or T cells provided the cDNA or gDNA that made up the material.

As originally analysed: It was from reference gene primer amplification that nucleated cell counts were estimated. TCRdb's table, derived via immunoSEQ multiplex PCR, lists solely in-frame clones and lacks some. V and J calls and clone size are given by that table; D and trimming were obtained from the DNA. The profile covers under 200,000 clones, with 90% appearing a single time and about 0.54% taken by the ten largest. This CDR3 region has 15 residues. Germline trimming cut 2 bases from V and 2 bases from J; bases unmatched to any gene: 5. CDR1 is SGDLS and CDR2 is YYNGEE in the germline V gene. Sequencing used peripheral blood. V gene TRBV9 combines with J gene TRBJ2-3; 7 bases are a match to TRBD2. This clonotype originated in a man aged 50-59 years with acute or convalescent COVID-19. CDR3 in DNA: TGTGCCAGCAGCGTCGAGCGGGGTTACACAGATACGCAGTATTTT. It specifies CASSVERGYTDTQYF.